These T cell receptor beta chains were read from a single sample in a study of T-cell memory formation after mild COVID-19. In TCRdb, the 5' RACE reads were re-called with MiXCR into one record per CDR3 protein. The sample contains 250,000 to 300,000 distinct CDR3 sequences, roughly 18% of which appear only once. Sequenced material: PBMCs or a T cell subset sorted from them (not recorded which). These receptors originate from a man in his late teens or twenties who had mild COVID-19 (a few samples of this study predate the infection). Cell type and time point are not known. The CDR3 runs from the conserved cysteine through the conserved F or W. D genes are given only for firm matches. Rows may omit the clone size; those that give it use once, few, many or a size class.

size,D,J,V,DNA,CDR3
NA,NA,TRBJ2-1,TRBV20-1,TGCAGTGCTAGAGATCTTAGGGCTGGGGCTCTTCAGCAGTTCTTC,CSARDLRAGALQQFF
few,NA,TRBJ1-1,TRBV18,TGTGCCAGCTCACCGACCGCGGCGGTTGAGGCCACTGAAGCTTTCTTT,CASSPTAAVEATEAFF
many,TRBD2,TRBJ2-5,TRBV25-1,TGTGCCAGCAGTGAAGCGGGGGGAAAAGAGACCCAGTACTTC,CASSEAGGKETQYF
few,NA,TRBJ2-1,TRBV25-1,TGTGCCAGCAGTGGTATTCTGCTTAGCTCCTACAATGAGCAGTTCTTC,CASSGILLSSYNEQFF
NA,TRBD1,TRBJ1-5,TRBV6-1,TGTGCCAGCATCCCTAGGACAGGGCGATCAGAGGCCCAGCATTTT,CASIPRTGRSEAQHF
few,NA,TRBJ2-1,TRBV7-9,TGTGCCAGCAGCTTAGGGGCCAGCGGCAATGAGCAGTTCTTC,CASSLGASGNEQFF
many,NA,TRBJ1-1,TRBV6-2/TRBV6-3,TGTGCCAGCAGTCCCTTGGCAGGGAGTGGCACTGAAGCTTTCTTT,CASSPLAGSGTEAFF
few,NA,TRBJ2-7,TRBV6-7,TGTGCCAGCAGTCAGGGTCTCTACGAGCAGTACTTC,CASSQGLYEQYF
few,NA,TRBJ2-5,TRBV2,TGTGTGACCAGCCAAGAGACCCAGTACTTC,CVTSQETQYF
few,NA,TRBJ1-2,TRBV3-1,TGTGCCAGCAGCCAAGTGGAACGCGGGGCTGGCTACACCTTC,CASSQVERGAGYTF
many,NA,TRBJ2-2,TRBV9,TGTGCCAGCAGCCCACAGGGAGCGAACACCGGGGAGCTGTTTTTT,CASSPQGANTGELFF
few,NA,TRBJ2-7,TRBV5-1,TGCGCCAGCAGCTATGAGGGGGACGAGCAGTACTTC,CASSYEGDEQYF
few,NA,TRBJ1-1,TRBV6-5,TGTGCCAGCAGTTACTCCACAGGACGAACTGAAGCTTTCTTT,CASSYSTGRTEAFF
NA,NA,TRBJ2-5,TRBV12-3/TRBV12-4,TGTGCCAGCAGTTTCGAGCAGGGATACCAAGAGACCCAGTACTTC,CASSFEQGYQETQYF
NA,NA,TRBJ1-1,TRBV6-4,TGTGCCAGCAGTGGTCGGTGGACTGAAGCTTTCTTT,CASSGRWTEAFF
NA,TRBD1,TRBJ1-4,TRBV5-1,TGCGCCAGCAGCTTGACTCGACAGGGGACTAATGAAAAACTGTTTTTT,CASSLTRQGTNEKLFF
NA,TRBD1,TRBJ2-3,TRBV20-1,TGCAGTGCTAGCGGACAGGGCCCCCAAATCAGCACAGATACGCAGTATTTT,CSASGQGPQISTDTQYF
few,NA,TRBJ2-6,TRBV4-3,TGCGCCAGTGGACAGCATCTCTCTGGGGCCAACGTCCTGACTTTC,CASGQHLSGANVLTF
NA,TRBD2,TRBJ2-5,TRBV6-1,TGTGCCAGCAGTGGGGGACTAGCGGGGGGAGGAGAGACCCAGTACTTC,CASSGGLAGGGETQYF
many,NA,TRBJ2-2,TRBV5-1,TGCGCCAGCAAGCGGCAGACGGACACCGGGGAGCTGTTTTTT,CASKRQTDTGELFF
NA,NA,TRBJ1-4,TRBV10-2,TGCGCCAGCAGTGACGGTGATGAAAAACTGTTTTTT,CASSDGDEKLFF
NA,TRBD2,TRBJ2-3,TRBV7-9,TGTGCCAGCAGCCTCCTGGGACTAGCGGGGGATACGCAGTATTTT,CASSLLGLAGDTQYF
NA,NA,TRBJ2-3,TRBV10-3,TGTGCCATCAGTCAGGGGGCGGGGGACACAGATACGCAGTATTTT,CAISQGAGDTDTQYF
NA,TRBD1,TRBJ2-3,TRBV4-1,TGCGCCAGCAGCCAAGAGGACAGGCCTGTGGATACGCAGTATTTT,CASSQEDRPVDTQYF
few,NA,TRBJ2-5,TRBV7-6,TGTGCCAGCAGCTTAGTTCTCCTTCAAGAGACCCAGTACTTC,CASSLVLLQETQYF
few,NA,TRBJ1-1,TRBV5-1,TGCGCCAGCGGGGGTTCAGTGGGGACTGAAGCTTTCTTT,CASGGSVGTEAFF
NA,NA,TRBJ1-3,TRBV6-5,TGTGCCAGCAGTGAAACAGGGAATGGAAACACCATATATTTT,CASSETGNGNTIYF
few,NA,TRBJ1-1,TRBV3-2,TGTGCCAGCAGCCCTACAGAGCTGAACACTGAAGCTTTCTTT,CASSPTELNTEAFF
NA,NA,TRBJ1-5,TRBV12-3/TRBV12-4,TGTGCCAGCAGCGTCCTCGGAGGGGGTCAGCCCCAGCATTTT,CASSVLGGGQPQHF
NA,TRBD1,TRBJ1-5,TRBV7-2,TGTGCCAGCAGCCTATGGACAGGACTCAATCAGCCCCAGCATTTT,CASSLWTGLNQPQHF
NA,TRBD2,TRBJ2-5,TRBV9,TGTGCCAGCAGCTTCCGACTCGGGGAGGGGGAGACCCAGTACTTC,CASSFRLGEGETQYF
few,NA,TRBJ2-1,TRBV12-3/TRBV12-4,TGTGCCAGCAGGCTTCTCTCCTACAATGAGCAGTTCTTC,CASRLLSYNEQFF
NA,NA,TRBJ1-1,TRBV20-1,TGCAGTGCTAGAGATTCGCGAGGTCTGGGTACTGAAGCTTTCTTT,CSARDSRGLGTEAFF
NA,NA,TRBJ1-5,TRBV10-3,TGTGCCATCAGCGCAAGTAGCAGGGCTTCAGAGTATCAGCCCCAGCATTTT,CAISASSRASEYQPQHF
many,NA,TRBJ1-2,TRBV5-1,TGCGCCAGCAGCCCAAACCGACACAGCAACTATGGCTACACCTTC,CASSPNRHSNYGYTF
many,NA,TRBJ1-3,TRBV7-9,TGTGCCAGCGGCGGGATTGGAAACACCATATATTTT,CASGGIGNTIYF
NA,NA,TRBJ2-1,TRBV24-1,TGTGCCACCAGTGACGGGCTAAGTGACAATGAGCAGTTCTTC,CATSDGLSDNEQFF
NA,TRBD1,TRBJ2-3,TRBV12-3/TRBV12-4,TGTGCCAAGTCGACAGGGGGTTTTGGAGATACGCAGTATTTT,CAKSTGGFGDTQYF
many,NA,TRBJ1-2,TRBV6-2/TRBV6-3,TGTGCCAGCAGTTACTCGTTTCGTAAAAACAGGGACTATGGCTACACCTTC,CASSYSFRKNRDYGYTF
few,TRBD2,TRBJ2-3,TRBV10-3,TGTGCCATCAGTGAGCCCAGCCAACTAGCGGATACGCAGTATTTT,CAISEPSQLADTQYF
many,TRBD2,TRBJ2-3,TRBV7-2,TGTGCCAGCAGCTTAGGTGTTAGCGGGGGGGGCACAGATACGCAGTATTTT,CASSLGVSGGGTDTQYF
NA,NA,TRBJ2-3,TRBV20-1,TGCAGTGCTAGTAGCGCCCCGGCCGGAGCGGATACGCAGTATTTT,CSASSAPAGADTQYF
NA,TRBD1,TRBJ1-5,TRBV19,TGTGCCAGTAAGACTGTCTGGACAGGGGAATCTCAGCCCCAGCATTTT,CASKTVWTGESQPQHF
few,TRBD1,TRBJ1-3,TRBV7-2,TGTGCCAGCAGCCGATCGCCCGGGACAGCTGGAAACACCATATATTTT,CASSRSPGTAGNTIYF
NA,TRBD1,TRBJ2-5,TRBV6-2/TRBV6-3,TGTGCCAGCAGTTACTCGTTGGGACAGGGGACGACCCAGTACTTC,CASSYSLGQGTTQYF
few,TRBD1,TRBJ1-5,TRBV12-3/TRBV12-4,TGTGCCAGCGGAGACAACAGGGGGTTAAATCAGCCCCAGCATTTT,CASGDNRGLNQPQHF
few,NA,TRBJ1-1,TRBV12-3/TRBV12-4,TGTGCCAGCAGCTCCTCGGGGCGGCCTGAAGCTTTCTTT,CASSSSGRPEAFF
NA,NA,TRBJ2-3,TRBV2,TGTGCCAGCAGTGATGAGAATACGCAGTATTTT,CASSDENTQYF
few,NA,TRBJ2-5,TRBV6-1,TGTGCCGCCGTCCTAACGGGCGGCGAGACCCAGTACTTC,CAAVLTGGETQYF
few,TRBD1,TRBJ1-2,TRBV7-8,TGTGCCAGCAGCTTGGACAGGGGAAACTATGGCTACACCTTC,CASSLDRGNYGYTF
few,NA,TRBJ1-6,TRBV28,TGTGCCAGCAGTACTCCGCGGTACCTCCACTTT,CASSTPRYLHF
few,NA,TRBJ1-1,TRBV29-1,TGCAGCGCCTCATGGGGGGTGAACACTGAAGCTTTCTTT,CSASWGVNTEAFF
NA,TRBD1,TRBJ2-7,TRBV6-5,TGTGCCAGCACTGGGACAGGGGCGTCCTACGAGCAGTACTTC,CASTGTGASYEQYF
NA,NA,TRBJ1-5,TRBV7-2,TGTGCCAGCAGCCAAACATGGGGACAGCCCCAGCATTTT,CASSQTWGQPQHF
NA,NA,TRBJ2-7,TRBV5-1,TGCGCCAGCAGCTTGGGAAGGGCTCTTACCTACGAGCAGTACTTC,CASSLGRALTYEQYF